This T cell receptor beta chain was captured by sequencing in a study of cytomegalovirus exposure and HLA in healthy donors. PCR involved 60 Vbeta and 13 Jbeta primers. Repertoires were generated with immunoSEQ multiplex PCR, while TCRdb's copy carries only in-frame clones and drops some. The sample includes roughly 190,000 clones, around 78% of them seen just once. Remarks on this clone: Its antigen is currently unknown.

Overall study results and limits: Researchers catalogued approximately 160 TCR beta chains as cytomegalovirus-associated.

V shed 4 bases and J shed 4 bases, with 10 bases lying between them. The germline V gene encodes CDR1 SNHLY and CDR2 FYNNEI. The CDR3 totals 13 residues. The rearrangement joins TRBV2 to TRBJ1-1, with D uncertain. The sample consisted of PBMCs. The source of this sequence is a woman aged 25 to 39 in good health and CMV-seropositive. The CDR3 sequence is CASSAVGSTEAFF. CDR3 bases: TGTGCCAGCAGTGCGGTGGGGAGCACTGAAGCTTTCTTT.